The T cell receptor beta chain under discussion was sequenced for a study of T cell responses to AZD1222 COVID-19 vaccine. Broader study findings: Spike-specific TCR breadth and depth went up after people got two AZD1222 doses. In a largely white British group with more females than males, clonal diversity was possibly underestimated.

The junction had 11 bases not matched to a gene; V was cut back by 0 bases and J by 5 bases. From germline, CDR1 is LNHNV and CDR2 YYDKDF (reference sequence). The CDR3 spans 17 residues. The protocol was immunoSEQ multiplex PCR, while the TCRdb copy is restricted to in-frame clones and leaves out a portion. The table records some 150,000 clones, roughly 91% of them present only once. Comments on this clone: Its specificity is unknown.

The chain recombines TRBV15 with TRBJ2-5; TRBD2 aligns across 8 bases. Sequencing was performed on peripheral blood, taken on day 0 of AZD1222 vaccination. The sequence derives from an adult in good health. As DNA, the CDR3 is TGTGCCACCAGCAGAGAGGGGTTCGGGAGGGCCCGGGAGACCCAGTACTTC. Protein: CATSREGFGRARETQYF. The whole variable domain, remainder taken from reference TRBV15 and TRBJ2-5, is DAMVIQNPRYQVTQFGKPVTLSCSQTLNHNVMYWYQQKSSQAPKLLFHYYDKDFNNEADTPDNFQSRRPNTSFCFLDIRSPGLGDTAMYLCATSREGFGRARETQYFGPGTRLLVL.